A single T cell receptor beta chain is shown here with its context. Donors included only healthy HIV-negative adults lacking recent acute infections or vaccinations. Germline V CDR1 and CDR2: LGHNA, YSLEER. With 4 bases clipped from V and 4 bases from J, the junction kept 4 bases outside the gene matches. The CDR3 has 13 residues. The sample belongs to a study of shared clonotypes between healthy human individuals. Genomic DNA of every subset was divided equally among multiple immunoSEQ plates. Original data processing: ImmunoSEQ supplied junction-only sequences lacking quality scores, so filtering was different. Measured with immunoSEQ multiplex PCR; TCRdb has only the in-frame clones, and not every one. V and J calls and clone size come straight from that table; D and trimming were deduced from the DNA. The sample consists of 150,000 to 200,000 clones, 65% to 70% of them appearing once.

This TCR derives from a man aged 30-40 years in good health. Sequenced material: memory CD4+ T cells sorted from blood. The subset was: CD45RA-negative fraction. V and J are TRBV4-3 and TRBJ2-7, with 7 bases aligning to TRBD2. CDR3 sequence: CASSRTRGYEQYF. The CDR3 DNA reads as TGCGCCAGCAGCCGAACGCGGGGGTACGAGCAGTACTTC.